This TCR beta chain was recovered during a study of cytomegalovirus exposure and HLA in healthy donors (dated by TCRdb to 2015 to 2018). General notes on the study: According to an earlier analysis of a few hundred of the donors, about 179 million T cells yielded 90 million to 130 million unique TCR beta sequences and about 300 Gb of sequence data. An early release covering over 500 HLA-typed donors comprised 250 to 350 gigabases of sequencing data and around 80 million unique TCR sequences. The genetic ancestry cluster associated with self-reported Caucasian donors included 81% of the roughly 410 genotyped donors. The study was designed to test whether signatures of past pathogen exposure could be identified by cataloging public T cell receptors. The study profiled the T cell repertoires of fewer than 850 subjects by immunosequencing and related them to cytomegalovirus serostatus. A separate validation cohort of roughly 130 different subjects was used in addition to the 666-subject first cohort. The study combined high-throughput TCR immunosequencing, statistical association of individual TCRs with disease status, and machine learning to predict cytomegalovirus infection status. A later analysis re-analyzed previously published TCR beta repertoires from 666 donors and added high-resolution HLA genotyping to study TCR occurrence patterns. In the later analysis, no new phenotypic data were used to find candidate immune exposures; instead, reliance was placed on TCR beta sequences and their occurrence across donors. In an earlier analysis of 500 to 650 of the donors, high-throughput TCR beta sequencing was used to judge whether each TCR beta V gene segment behaved as functional or pseudogenic. Donor age, sex, ethnicity and CMV serostatus were compiled alongside the repertoire data. Genome-wide SNP genotypes for about 65% of the roughly 670 donors were used in a later genetic analysis, which treated that subset as a discovery cohort. All discovery cohort repertoires had been generated on a single sequencing platform. Both class I and class II loci were covered by HLA typing, at four-digit resolution. The number of typed donors differed by locus: about 629-640 for A, B, C, DRB1 and DQB1; approximately 530 for DQA1; around 580 for DPA1; and 450 to 480 for DPB1. Several DR-DQ haplotypes were treated as single units for association and clustering because of strong linkage in the cohort. Among some 410 genotyped donors of the cohort, an average of around 250,000 unique TCR beta nucleotide sequences was sequenced per donor, of which 15% to 20% were non-productive. The paper's findings and limits, for the study overall: Broadly in line with IMGT annotations, most TCR beta V segments showed up in productive rearrangements about 87% or about 30% of the time in an earlier analysis of 450 to 750 of the donors. According to a later analysis, TCR association rates differed among HLA loci, with DRB1 alleles showing the most associated TCRs and HLA-C alleles showing the fewest. A later analysis associated 16,951 TCR beta sequences with specific HLA alleles at a false discovery rate of 0.05. Linkage disequilibrium might explain the correlated functional status among segregating V segments, but an unknown experimental factor could not be excluded. In vitro tests confirmed that a few of the cytomegalovirus-associated TCR beta chains recognize cytomegalovirus antigens. Cytomegalovirus status was reported to be diagnosed by the classifier with high specificity and sensitivity in both the original and validation cohorts. Compared with the roughly 710-donor mean, donors in an Asian-associated ancestry cluster had fewer N-insertions in productive TCRs, according to a later genetic analysis. Compared with equally common non-associated chains, HLA-associated TCR beta chains in a later analysis were more clonally expanded and had lower generation probabilities. The study listed 164 TCR beta chains as associated with cytomegalovirus. A further reported finding was that TCR beta sequences accurately predicted the HLA-A and HLA-B alleles for most subjects in the first cohort. Because counts were too low, 15 to 20 rarely observed V segments, including chromosome 9 orphons, were left out of the earlier analysis of a few hundred of the donors. Presence/absence analyses assumed roughly uniform sequencing depth across donors, an assumption that may not hold. A group of highly shared sequence variants was considered likely to be a technical artifact of the sequencing pipeline. Because HLA typing was missing for some donors at each locus, association tests included only the typed subset. An association between a missense DCLRE1C variant and V-gene and J-gene trimming of TCR beta chains was found in a later genetic analysis and replicated in an independent cohort. In a later analysis, several top co-occurrence clusters were reported to appear linked to parvovirus B19, influenza, CMV and Epstein-Barr virus. Most CMV-associated TCR beta chains appeared to be HLA-restricted in a later analysis, and the HLA associations seemed to be driven largely by CMV exposure. Most TCR sequences were observed very rarely across donors, whereas some public TCRs were present in many individuals. Immune exposure information for the cohort was limited to CMV serostatus. When HLA alleles, especially DR and DQ, strongly co-occurred, TCR associations were difficult to assign to individual alleles. According to the authors, the approach could potentially be generalized to other disease states and immunological phenotypes. In this cohort, only TCR beta chains were sequenced, and detectable features were limited by the absence of alpha or paired-chain data.

The library relied on the immunoSEQ multiplex PCR assay. The multiplex PCR relied on a mix of 60 forward primers for TCR Vbeta segments and 13 reverse primers for TCR Jbeta segments. A multiplex PCR assay on genomic DNA amplified the CDR3 region of rearranged TCR beta genes. The Illumina HiSeq System was used to sequence the amplified TCR beta libraries as 87-base-pair reads. From the authors' description of their analysis: Across the roughly 700 repertoires, a later analysis counted 60 million to 90 million unique TCR beta chains, roughly 11 million of which were shared by at least two donors. A nearest-neighbor algorithm error-corrected the raw reads and collapsed the reads into unique sequences, merging closely related sequences to remove PCR and sequencing errors. To assign V, D and J gene segments, CDR3 sequences were aligned to IMGT reference sequences. For a sequence to be retained, a match of at least six nucleotides was required to both a V gene segment and a J gene segment. Rearrangements were called productive when the CDR3 lacked stop codons and stayed in frame with V and J; all others were non-productive. CDR3 was defined by IMGT convention, running from the second conserved V-encoded cysteine to the conserved J-encoded phenylalanine. In an earlier analysis of more than 550 of the donors, sequences lacking an unambiguous match to a single V gene segment were excluded. In an earlier analysis of several hundred of the donors, a V segment was called functional when productive rearrangements were above 56.7%, and segregating when the standard deviation between donors exceeded 5%. To diagnose cytomegalovirus status from the catalog of TCR beta chain sequences, a statistical classification framework was built. In a later analysis, V and J genes were assigned by comparing TCR nucleotide sequences against IMGT/GENE-DB human TR gene sequences. In a later analysis, CDR3 sequences and most-parsimonious VDJ recombination scenarios were assigned using the TCRdist pipeline. In a later analysis, each TCR beta chain was defined by its CDR3 amino acid sequence together with its V-gene family, and reads lacking a unique V-gene family were excluded. As a way to deal with suspected cross-contamination and a sequencing artifact, a later analysis dropped approximately 570 nucleotide sequences that were highly shared and had low generation probability. A later analysis calculated a clonal expansion index for each public chain from normalized within-repertoire ranks of inferred template counts. Generation probabilities in a later analysis came from a VDJ recombination model fitted to out-of-frame rearrangements, and those results were checked against IGoR. A later analysis scored TCR-TCR, TCR-HLA and TCR-CMV co-occurrence with hypergeometric tests, applying a repertoire-size bias correction to TCR pairs. False discovery rates were estimated in a later analysis by permuting HLA or CMV assignments 20 times. A later analysis grouped co-occurring TCRs with DBSCAN, adding TCRdist sequence similarity when clustering within HLA-allele-positive subsets. Repertoires with fewer than 30,000 or more than 120,000 public chains, plus five repertoires with anomalous nucleotide sharing, were excluded from co-occurrence clustering. The table was pulled from immuneACCESS by TCRdb, which kept in-frame rearrangements only. Such tables lose some clones; where checked, under half of the loss comes from unresolved V genes, and the rest has no known cause. That table furnishes V, J and clone size, whereas the DNA furnished D and trimming. The sample table shows just over 150,000 clones, and around 78% are seen once. The ten largest clones capture around 3.1% of the sample.

The cohort comprised more than 550 healthy bone marrow donors. At the time of sampling, all cohort members were nominally healthy, though unrecorded immune exposures were likely present. The donor was CMV seronegative and was included in the group of several hundred seronegative cohort members. Every donor gave a peripheral blood sample, and the peripheral blood mononuclear cells from that sample were used for TCR beta sequencing. Genomic DNA extraction from the blood cell samples was performed with the Qiagen DNeasy Blood Extraction Kit. Note on this clone: The antigen this receptor binds is unknown. Mismatch with germline at one junction end may stem from a read error.

Source material: PBMCs. This clonotype originated in a woman aged 40 to 50 in good health and CMV-seronegative.

CDR3 protein: CSSSLARGSYGYTF. The base sequence is TGTTCCAGCAGCTTAGCGCGAGGAAGTTATGGCTACACCTTC. This chain is built from TRBV7-9 and TRBJ1-2; there is no confident call for the D gene. CDR1 and CDR2 were assigned from the germline V gene (reference sequence) as SEHNR and FQNEAQ. Inclusive of the bounding cysteine and phenylalanine, the CDR3 is 14 residues long. The entry retains the CDR3 DNA only, 42 bases that are in frame from base 1.